This T cell receptor beta chain appears in the sequencing data of a study of vaccination and CD4 T cells after COVID-19. On the study more broadly: A median of approximately 96 days (range 35 to 161) separated diagnosis from post-COVID sampling. Cells were stimulated with overlapping spike peptide pools from SARS-CoV-2, HCoV-NL63, HCoV-OC43 and HCoV-229E.

The assay that was used to sequence DNA from cultured CD4+ T cells was the Oncomine TCR Beta short-read assay. Genomic DNA was isolated from cultured CD4+ T cells. TCRdb re-derived calls from the PCR reads in MiXCR, one entry per CDR3 protein. The table shows several thousand distinct CDR3 sequences, with roughly 46% occurring only once. Stated treatment: 10-day PBMC culture with coronavirus spike peptide pools or control peptides (ViraFEST assay). Recorded positive PCR dates fall between March and December 2020, preceding US Alpha, Beta and Delta variants. This clonotype appeared a few times. Its specificity is not known. This clonotype was obtained from a human donor who had recovered from COVID-19. Material: CD4+ T cells from blood, cultured in vitro, obtained after SARS-CoV-2 vaccination.

The CDR3 sequence: CSAVVAPGTEAFF. Here the CDR3 DNA reads TGCAGTGCCGTCGTCGCACCGGGCACTGAAGCTTTCTTT. This chain joins TRBV20-1 and TRBJ1-1; D gene unclear. Trimming pared 6 bases from V and 4 bases from J, leaving 15 bases between. Germline CDR1 is DFQATT and CDR2 is SNEGSKA (reference sequence). CDR3 size: 13 residues.